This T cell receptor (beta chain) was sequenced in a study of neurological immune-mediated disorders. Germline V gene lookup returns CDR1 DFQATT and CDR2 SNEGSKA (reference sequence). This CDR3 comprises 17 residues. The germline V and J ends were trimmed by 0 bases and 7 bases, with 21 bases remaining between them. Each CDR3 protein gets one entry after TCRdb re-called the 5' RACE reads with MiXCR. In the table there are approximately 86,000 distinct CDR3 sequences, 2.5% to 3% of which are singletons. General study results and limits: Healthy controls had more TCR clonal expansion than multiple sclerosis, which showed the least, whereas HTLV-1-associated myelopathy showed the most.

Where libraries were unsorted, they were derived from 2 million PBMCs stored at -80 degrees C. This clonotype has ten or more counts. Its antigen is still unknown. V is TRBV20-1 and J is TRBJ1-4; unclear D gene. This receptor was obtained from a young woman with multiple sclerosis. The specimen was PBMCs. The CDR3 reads CSARDLGGSALGEKLFF. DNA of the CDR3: TGCAGTGCTAGAGATCTGGGCGGGTCCGCGCTAGGTGAAAAACTGTTTTTT.